Presented here are 23 T cell receptor beta chains from one specimen sequenced in a study of CD8+ T cells in alopecia areata. Sequencing templates came from extracted RNA that was reverse transcribed into cDNA. Clones were read by immunoSEQ multiplex PCR, and TCRdb kept only the in-frame ones, dropping some. The sample records approximately 200,000 clones, roughly three fifths being singletons. Treatment described: oral pan-JAK inhibitor, 5-10 mg twice daily. Specimen: CD4+ T cells sorted from blood, collected at week 4, from a patient treated with tofacitinib. The origin of the receptors is a human donor with alopecia areata.

This rearrangement joins TRBV15 to TRBJ2-1; 7 bases align to TRBD1. CDR1 and CDR2 from the germline V gene are LNHNV and YYDKDF (reference sequence). The CDR3 covers 15 residues. V was clipped by 5 bases and J by 1 base; unmatched bases: 5. CDR3 protein: CATSARDSSYNEQFF. The CDR3 bases are TGTGCCACCAGCGCCCGGGACAGTTCCTACAATGAGCAGTTCTTC.

The J gene is TRBJ2-3, the V gene TRBV30; maybe TRBD2 (5 bases). From germline, CDR1 is GTSNPN and CDR2 SVGIG (reference sequence). Trimming cost V 3 bases and J 3 bases, with 13 bases left between them. The CDR3 sequence is 14 residues long. In DNA form, the CDR3 reads TGTGCCTGGAGGGCGGACTTGGGGACAGATACGCAGTATTTT. It encodes CAWRADLGTDTQYF.

The rearrangement uses TRBV6-5 and TRBJ2-7, with TRBD2 identical over 9 bases. Germline values: CDR1 MNHEY, CDR2 SVGAGI. J was trimmed by 7 bases and V by 8 bases; bases with no gene match: 9. The CDR3 is 13 amino acids. The CDR3 loop reads CASGLSGRGEQYF. CDR3 sequence (DNA): TGTGCCAGCGGCCTTAGCGGGAGAGGGGAGCAGTACTTC.

V gene TRBV13 combines with J gene TRBJ1-3; no firm D call. The germline V and J ends were trimmed by 4 bases and 0 bases, with 19 bases remaining between them. This CDR3 has 18 residues. Germline V gene data show CDR1 as PRHDT and CDR2 as FYEKMQ (reference sequence). The CDR3 region is CASSSPRWTGNSGNTIYF. CDR3 nucleotides: TGTGCCAGCAGCTCCCCACGCTGGACGGGAAACTCTGGAAACACCATATATTTT.

This clone was seen a few times. The J gene is TRBJ2-7, the V gene TRBV30; D might be TRBD2 (6 bases). The CDR3 consists of 13 residues. V shed 5 bases and J shed 6 bases, with 17 bases lying between them. The germline CDR1 and CDR2 sequences are GTSNPN and SVGIG (reference sequence). The CDR3 spells CAWVRDSPGEQYF. In DNA form, the CDR3 reads TGTGCCTGGGTAAGGGACTCCCCGGGCGAGCAGTACTTC.

J is TRBJ2-5 and V is TRBV6-6; 10 positions agree with TRBD2. This CDR3 is built from 15 residues. The J segment lost 5 bases and the V segment lost 0 bases, leaving 3 bases of the junction unmatched. CDR1 MNHNY and CDR2 SVGAGI come from the germline V gene (reference sequence). CDR3 nucleotides: TGTGCCAGCAGTTACTCGAGTAGCGGGAGGGAGACCCAGTACTTC. Amino acids: CASSYSSSGRETQYF.

This chain links TRBV27 with TRBJ2-1; 9 bases agree with TRBD2. The CDR3 spans 16 residues. V shed 4 bases and J 6 bases; nucleotides not matched to a gene: 10. Germline V gives CDR1 MNHEY, CDR2 SMNVEV (reference sequence). In DNA, the CDR3 is TGTGCCAGCAGTTCTACGGGACTAGCAAGCCCCAATGAGCAGTTCTTC. It encodes CASSSTGLASPNEQFF.

The chain uses TRBV27 and TRBJ1-2; D is ambiguous. The CDR3 has 15 residues. V dropped 6 bases and J dropped 2 bases, with 16 bases sitting between them. Germline CDR1 MNHEY, CDR2 SMNVEV (reference sequence). CDR3 nucleotides: TGTGCCAGCAGACTGTTCTCCGGGGTGAACTATGGCTACACCTTC. Translation: CASRLFSGVNYGYTF.

V and J are TRBV27 and TRBJ1-1; no reliable D call. Trimming left V 5 bases short and J 1 base short, with 11 bases between. The CDR3 totals 14 residues. CDR1 is MNHEY, CDR2 SMNVEV, per germline (reference sequence). The CDR3 spells CASSPLLGNTEAFF. The CDR3 DNA reads as TGTGCCAGCAGTCCGCTCCTGGGGAACACTGAAGCTTTCTTT.

The genes are TRBV29-1 and TRBJ2-3; 12 bases map to TRBD2. Losses at the gene ends were 2 bases for V and 4 bases for J; bases not matched to a gene: 7. CDR3 size: 16 residues. Germline CDR1 reads SQVTM; CDR2 reads ANQGSEA. The CDR3 is CSVERPGLAGADTQYF. CDR3 coding DNA: TGCAGCGTTGAACGGCCGGGACTAGCGGGCGCAGATACGCAGTATTTT.

The chain recombines TRBV27 with TRBJ2-1, with 9 bases aligning to TRBD2. This CDR3 is built from 15 residues. V shed 1 base and J 7 bases; nucleotides not matched to a gene: 5. Per the germline V gene, CDR1 is MNHEY and CDR2 is SMNVEV (reference sequence). The CDR3 nucleotides read TGTGCCAGCAGTTTATTAGCGGGAGTTTGGAATGAGCAGTTCTTC. As protein: CASSLLAGVWNEQFF.

This sequence joins TRBV7-3 and TRBJ2-5, with 8 bases that match TRBD1. The CDR3 is 15 residues long. J gave up 2 bases and V 2 bases, and 4 bases lay outside the gene matches. Germline V gene lookup returns CDR1 SGHTA and CDR2 FQGTGA. The CDR3 nucleotides are TGTGCCAGCAGCTTATCTGGGACAGGTCAAGAGACCCAGTACTTC. Encoded protein: CASSLSGTGQETQYF.

The gene calls are TRBV11-2 and TRBJ1-2, with D tentatively TRBD1 (5 bases). V lost 6 bases to trimming and J lost 10 bases, with 21 bases between them. The CDR3 runs to 14 residues. Germline values: CDR1 SGHAT, CDR2 FQNNGV. CDR3 coding DNA: TGTGCCAGCAGTTTAATCCCAAACGGGGGGGACTACACCTTC. Amino acid sequence: CASSLIPNGGDYTF.

In its sample, this clone was seen once. The J gene is TRBJ2-1, the V gene TRBV6-5, with 10 positions matching TRBD2. The CDR3 is 15 amino acids. CDR1 and CDR2 (germline): MNHEY, SVGAGI. Germline trimming cut 4 bases from V and 6 bases from J; bases unmatched to any gene: 6. The CDR3 here is CASSLRLAGVNEQFF. CDR3 DNA: TGTGCCAGCAGTTTGAGGCTAGCGGGAGTCAATGAGCAGTTCTTC.

This chain uses TRBV28 with TRBJ1-2; 8 positions agree with TRBD1. J lost 4 bases, V lost 6 bases, and 13 bases had no gene match. CDR3 length: 16 residues. CDR1 MDHEN and CDR2 SYDVKM come from the germline V gene. Here the CDR3 DNA reads TGTGCCAGCAGCCCCGCCCCGCAGGGGGCATCCTATGGCTACACCTTC. Translating it yields CASSPAPQGASYGYTF.

The chain employs TRBV14 and TRBJ2-5, with 10 bases lining up with TRBD2. Germline V gene data show CDR1 as SGHDN and CDR2 as FVKESK. Trimming at V came to 0 bases and at J to 2 bases, leaving 6 bases not matched to a gene. The CDR3 covers 17 residues. DNA for the CDR3: TGTGCCAGCAGCCAAGATCGGAGCGGGAGGGGACAAGAGACCCAGTACTTC. Amino acids: CASSQDRSGRGQETQYF.

The chain links TRBV20-1 to TRBJ2-1; D gene uncertain. Germline CDR1 and CDR2: DFQATT and SNEGSKA (reference sequence). Trimming left V 3 bases short and J 5 bases short, with 5 bases between. This CDR3 region has 11 residues. In nucleotides, the CDR3 is TGCAGTGCTAGTCCCCACAATGAGCAGTTCTTC. Translation: CSASPHNEQFF.

This clone was observed a handful of times. This sequence joins TRBV2 and TRBJ2-3; 11 bases are a match to TRBD2. The J segment lost 4 bases and the V segment lost 3 bases, leaving 6 bases of the junction unmatched. This CDR3 contains 16 residues. Germline V gives CDR1 SNHLY, CDR2 FYNNEI. The CDR3 sequence: CASSEPSGRMADTQYF. For the CDR3, the DNA is TGTGCCAGCAGTGAGCCTAGCGGGAGGATGGCAGATACGCAGTATTTT.

V usage is TRBV29-1 and J usage is TRBJ2-7; D may be TRBD1 (6 bases). Germline lookup yields CDR1 SQVTM and CDR2 ANQGSEA. This CDR3 is built from 12 residues. Trimming removed 6 bases from V and 6 bases from J, with 15 bases in between. The CDR3 loop is CSVNPGQGEQYF. The CDR3 nucleotides read TGCAGCGTAAACCCGGGACAAGGCGAGCAGTACTTC.

V and J are TRBV23-1 and TRBJ2-4, with 12 bases identical to TRBD1. TRBV23-1 is an ORF for which the function is uncertain. This CDR3 spans 16 amino acids. V gave up 2 bases and J gave up 6 bases; unmatched junction bases: 5. In DNA form, the CDR3 reads TGCGCCAGCAGTCAAGAAGGGACAGGGGGCGGAAACATTCAGTACTTC. Translated, it gives CASSQEGTGGGNIQYF.

The genes are TRBV29-1 and TRBJ2-5, with D maybe TRBD1 (5 bases). The tail of the sequence fits TRBJ2-7 better, so the J call may be wrong. There are 13 residues in the CDR3. Per the germline V gene, CDR1 is SQVTM and CDR2 is ANQGSEA. CDR3: CSAQGVPRDEQYF. The DNA for the CDR3 is TGCAGCGCCCAGGGCGTCCCCCGGGACGAGCAGTACTTC.

The V and J genes are TRBV30 and TRBJ1-5, with D possibly TRBD1 on 6 matching bases. Germline V lookup: CDR1 GTSNPN, CDR2 SVGIG (reference sequence). The germline V and J ends were trimmed by 3 bases and 7 bases, with 10 bases remaining between them. The CDR3 is 12 residues long. DNA for the CDR3: TGTGCCTGGAGCCAGGGGAGACAGCCCCAGCATTTT. Translated, it gives CAWSQGRQPQHF.

The chain is built from TRBV30 and TRBJ2-1; D uncertain. Germline lookup yields CDR1 GTSNPN and CDR2 SVGIG (reference sequence). The CDR3 runs to 12 residues. Trimming stripped 2 bases from V and 6 bases from J, with 8 bases between. In DNA, the CDR3 is TGTGCCTGGAGTCTACATGTCAATGAGCAGTTCTTC. Translated: CAWSLHVNEQFF.